These 5 T cell receptor delta chains came from one sample sequenced in a study of γδ T cells in repeated Plasmodium falciparum infection. TCRdb re-identified clones in the multiplex PCR reads via CATT. Here the sample spans 75,000 to 95,000 delta-chain clones, 0.8% to 1% being singletons. Vgamma9/Vdelta2+ and Vdelta2-negative gammadelta T cells were flow-sorted from PBMC for bulk sequencing. Sequenced: gamma-delta T cells from blood. Source of these receptors: a pool of human donors (malaria-infected and uninfected, not separated).

The rearrangement uses TRDV2 and TRDJ3; 9 nucleotides match TRDD3. The J gene is not listed in TCRdb, so it was assigned here from a DNA match to germline. The ends lost 3 bases at V and 0 bases at J; junction bases unmatched: 17. Germline CDR1 and CDR2: GEAIGNYY and EKD. CDR3 length: 22 residues. CDR3 loop: CACDPKGFTGGPSSWDTRQMFF. The CDR3 DNA follows: TGTGCCTGTGACCCCAAGGGTTTTACTGGGGGACCAAGCTCCTGGGACACCCGACAGATGTTTTTC.

This clone was seen only a few times. A far larger clone is one base from this, pointing to a likely read error. This sample also contains other DNA sequences that code for the same CDR3. This chain connects TRDV3 to TRDJ1; 8 bases map to TRDD3. This CDR3 is 26 amino acids long. CDR1 and CDR2 (germline): TVYSNPD, GDNSRS (reference sequence). Trimming removed 2 bases from V and 0 bases from J; junction bases left unmatched: 41. In DNA, the CDR3 is TGTGCCTTTGGGGGGAAACCCACCTTCTTAGCTGGGGGAAGTTATTCAGACCCTCCGTACACCGATAAACTCATCTTT. It specifies CAFGGKPTFLAGGSYSDPPYTDKLIF.

This clone was detected only a few times. TCRdb assigns this DNA the protein of a much larger clone, which departs from its translation at residue 8; this likely reflects a read error, and the protein shown comes from translating the DNA. V and J are TRDV2 and TRDJ3, with 7 bases lining up with TRDD3. Germline matching of the DNA provided the J gene here, since TCRdb leaves it blank. The CDR3 is made up of 22 amino acids. Germline CDR1 and CDR2: GEAIGNYY and EKD. J was trimmed by 0 bases and V by 3 bases; bases with no gene match: 19. CDR3 sequence reads: CACDSVLEDTLKNSWDTRQMFF. The CDR3 coding sequence is TGTGCCTGTGACTCTGTACTGGAGGATACGCTCAAAAACTCCTGGGACACCCGACAGATGTTTTTC.

Concerning this clone: A read error is the likely source, as a far larger clone sits one nucleotide away. The sample holds other DNA sequences that translate to the same CDR3. The V gene is TRDV2, the J gene TRDJ1; D is ambiguous. No J gene is reported in TCRdb; it was inferred here by comparing the DNA with germline. CDR3 length: 18 amino acids. The germline V and J ends were trimmed by 0 bases and 0 bases, with 19 bases remaining between them. Germline V gene lookup returns CDR1 GEAIGNYY and CDR2 EKD. CDR3 amino acids: CACDTRSKVHPYTDKLIF. Here the CDR3 DNA reads TGTGCCTGTGACACCCGGTCTAAGGTCCACCCGTACACCGATAAACTCATCTTT.

This clone has only a few counts. TCRdb's protein, taken from a much larger clone, differs from this DNA's translation at residue 19, likely owing to a read error; the protein displayed comes from the DNA. The chain joins TRDV1 to TRDJ1; TRDD3 agrees at 10 bases. Because TCRdb records no J gene, it was assigned here through a match of the DNA to germline. Germline V gene sequence: CDR1 TSWWSYY, CDR2 QGS. The CDR3 has 22 amino acids. CDR3: CALGELSYNVLLGDAYTDRLIF. CDR3 DNA sequence: TGTGCTCTTGGGGAACTAAGCTACAACGTCTTACTGGGGGATGCTTACACCGATAGACTCATCTTT.